The clone carrying this T cell receptor beta chain was seen a single time. A much larger clone sits a single nucleotide away, making a read error possible. The entry originates in a study of blood T cells in healthy people across ages. CDR3 length: 14 residues. Germline V gives CDR1 SGHDN, CDR2 FVKESK. Trimming took off 0 bases at V and 7 bases at J, with 13 bases between the two ends. For the second PCR, which ran for roughly 6 to 12 cycles, a sample-barcoded 5' primer and a J-beta primer mix were used. TCRdb re-called the 5' RACE reads through MiXCR, storing one row per CDR3 protein. The data show hundreds of thousands of distinct CDR3 sequences, less than 45% seen once.

This chain joins TRBV14 and TRBJ2-7; D is unclear. The receptor's source is a man older than 75 in good health. Material for sequencing was blood. CDR3 loop: CASSQDMTYNEQYF. The DNA for the CDR3 is TGTGCCAGCAGCCAAGATATGACATACAATGAGCAGTACTTC.